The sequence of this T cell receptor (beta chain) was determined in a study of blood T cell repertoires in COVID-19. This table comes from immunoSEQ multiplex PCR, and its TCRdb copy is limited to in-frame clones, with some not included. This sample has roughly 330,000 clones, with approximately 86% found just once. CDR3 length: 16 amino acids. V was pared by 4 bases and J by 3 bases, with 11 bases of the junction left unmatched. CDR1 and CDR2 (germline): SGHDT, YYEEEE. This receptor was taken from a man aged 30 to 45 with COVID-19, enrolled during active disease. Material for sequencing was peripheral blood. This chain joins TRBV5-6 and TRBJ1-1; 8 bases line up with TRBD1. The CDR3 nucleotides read TGTGCCAGCAGCCCCGGACAGGGAGGGTTGGACACTGAAGCTTTCTTT. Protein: CASSPGQGGLDTEAFF.